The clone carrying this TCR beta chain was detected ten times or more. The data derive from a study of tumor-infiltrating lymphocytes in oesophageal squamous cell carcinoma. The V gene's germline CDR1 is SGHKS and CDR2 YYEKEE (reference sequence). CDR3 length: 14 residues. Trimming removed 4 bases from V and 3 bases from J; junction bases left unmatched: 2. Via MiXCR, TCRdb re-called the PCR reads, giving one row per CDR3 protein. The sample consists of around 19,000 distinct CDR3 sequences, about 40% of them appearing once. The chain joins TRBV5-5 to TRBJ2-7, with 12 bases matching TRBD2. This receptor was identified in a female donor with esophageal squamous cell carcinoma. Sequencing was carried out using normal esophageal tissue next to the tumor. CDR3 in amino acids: CASSRTSGDYEQYF. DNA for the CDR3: TGTGCCAGCAGCCGGACTAGCGGGGACTACGAGCAGTACTTC.